A selection of T cell receptor beta chains follows, all from one sample in a study of shared clonotypes between healthy human individuals. Profiling relied on immunoSEQ multiplex PCR, and the TCRdb table lists in-frame clones only, not all of them. The data show more than 2 million clones, around 95% seen once. Material: naive CD4+ T cells sorted from blood. Source of these receptors: a man between 18 and 35 years old in good health. Each CDR3 is given with its conserved first and last residue. D genes are given only for firm matches. The listing skips clone size in some rows; elsewhere it reads once, few, many or a size class.

TRBV30	.	.	TRBJ2-1	TGTGCCTGGAGTGCTGAGCTAATTACCAATGAGCAGTTCTTC	CAWSAELITNEQFF
TRBV5-4	.	.	TRBJ2-1	TGTGCCAGCAGCTTGGTAGGGGAGGTGCTCTACAATGAGCAGTTCTTC	CASSLVGEVLYNEQFF
TRBV5-1	TRBD1	.	TRBJ2-5	TGCGCCAGCAGCTTAAGACAGGGAGAGGGGACCCAGTACTTC	CASSLRQGEGTQYF
TRBV5-6	TRBD2	few	TRBJ2-2	TGTGCCAGCAGCTTGGTAGGCGGAGCGGGAACCCACACCGGGGAGCTGTTTTTT	CASSLVGGAGTHTGELFF
TRBV10-2	TRBD2	.	TRBJ2-7	TGCGCCAGCTCGCGGGAGGGCCCCTACGAGCAGTACTTC	CASSREGPYEQYF
TRBV7-9	.	.	TRBJ1-3	TGTGCCAGCAGCCGTAGGGGGGCGATTGGAAACACCATATATTTT	CASSRRGAIGNTIYF
TRBV7-9	.	.	TRBJ1-2	TGTGCCAGCAGCTTAACCGGGGGGAGGGCAAACTATGGCTACACCTTC	CASSLTGGRANYGYTF
TRBV18	TRBD1	once	TRBJ1-3	TGTGCCAGCTCACCTTCGACAGGGGTAACGGGAAACACCATATATTTT	CASSPSTGVTGNTIYF
TRBV4-1	.	.	TRBJ1-5	TGCGCCAGCAGCCAAGAAACCAGCAATCAGCCCCAGCATTTT	CASSQETSNQPQHF
TRBV30	.	.	TRBJ1-4	TGTGCCTGGAACCGGCGGGGACGGCATAATGAAAAACTGTTTTTT	CAWNRRGRHNEKLFF
TRBV19	TRBD1	.	TRBJ1-1	TGTGCCAGTAGTCCTGACAGGGTGAGCACTGAAGCTTTCTTT	CASSPDRVSTEAFF
TRBV6-6	TRBD2	.	TRBJ2-5	TGTGCCACCGGAGGTAGCGGGAGAGGGGGGACCCAGTACTTC	CATGGSGRGGTQYF
TRBV21-1	.	.	TRBJ2-5	TGTGCCAGCAGCAAGGCAAAGGAGGCGAGGGAGACCCAGTACTTC	CASSKAKEARETQYF
TRBV19	TRBD2	.	TRBJ2-1	TGTGCCAGTAGTCCCCTCCGGTCTAGCGGCTACAATGAGCAGTTCTTC	CASSPLRSSGYNEQFF
TRBV18	TRBD1	.	TRBJ2-2	TGTGCCAGCTCACCACCTTCAGGGGGCACCGGGGAGCTGTTTTTT	CASSPPSGGTGELFF
TRBV30	.	.	TRBJ2-2	TGTGCCTGGAGTGTACTAGATACCGGGGAGCTGTTTTTT	CAWSVLDTGELFF
TRBV6-4	.	.	TRBJ2-5	TGTGCCAGCAGTGATTTGGGCCGGGGCCCCAAAGAGACCCAGTACTTC	CASSDLGRGPKETQYF
TRBV29-1	TRBD2	once	TRBJ2-5	TGCAGCGTTGAATCCCCGGCTCCACTGGGGCTAGCGGGGTATCAAGAGACCCAGTACTTC	CSVESPAPLGLAGYQETQYF
TRBV30	.	.	TRBJ1-6	TGTGCCTGGAGTTACGCTGCCCTTAGCTCCTATAATTCACCCCTCCACTTT	CAWSYAALSSYNSPLHF
TRBV5-1	.	.	TRBJ2-3	TGCGCCAGCAGCTTGGCGGGGAGCACAGATACGCAGTATTTT	CASSLAGSTDTQYF
TRBV6-5	.	.	TRBJ2-6	TGTGCCAGCGGTTGGAGCTCTGGGGCCAACGTCCTGACTTTC	CASGWSSGANVLTF
TRBV10-3	.	.	TRBJ1-2	TGTGCCATCAGTGAGATGGAAGTCTATGGCTACACCTTC	CAISEMEVYGYTF
TRBV6-1	.	few	TRBJ1-5	TGTGCCAGCAGCCAGAGCAATCAGCCCCAGCATTTT	CASSQSNQPQHF
TRBV18	.	.	TRBJ1-6	TGTGCCAGCTCACCACTGCAGGTTATCACTTCACCCCTCCACTTT	CASSPLQVITSPLHF
TRBV4-1	TRBD1	.	TRBJ1-5	TGCGCCAGCAGCCCGACAGGGGTCGTGGGCAATCAGCCCCAGCATTTT	CASSPTGVVGNQPQHF
TRBV7-9	.	.	TRBJ2-5	TGTGCCAGCAGCCGTGAAGGGGGAGGAGAGACCCAGTACTTC	CASSREGGGETQYF
TRBV2	TRBD1	.	TRBJ1-2	TGTGCCAGCAGGGACCTAGGGACAGGGAGCGGGGGCTACACCTTC	CASRDLGTGSGGYTF
TRBV6-5	TRBD2	.	TRBJ2-7	TGTGCCAGCAGTCTGGGACTAGCGGGATCTGAGCAGTACTTC	CASSLGLAGSEQYF
TRBV27	.	.	TRBJ1-2	TGTGCCAGCAGTCCGAGATCTAACTATGGCTACACCTTC	CASSPRSNYGYTF
TRBV5-5	.	.	TRBJ1-1	TGTGCCAGCAGCTTGGGGCCGGTGAACACTGAAGCTTTCTTT	CASSLGPVNTEAFF
TRBV7-9	.	once	TRBJ1-3	TGTGCCAGCACCACCGACCTAGCCTCTGGAAACACCATATATTTT	CASTTDLASGNTIYF
TRBV5-1	TRBD1	.	TRBJ1-4	TGCGCCAGCAGCTTGGCTTCGTCTAAACAGGGGGAGGAAAAACTGTTTTTT	CASSLASSKQGEEKLFF
TRBV6-6	.	.	TRBJ2-2	TGTGCCAGCCACGGGGCAGGGAGATATACAGAGCTGTTTTTT	CASHGAGRYTELFF
TRBV6-5	.	.	TRBJ1-4	TGTGCCAGCAGTCTCTCGGGTCCCTCTAGGGAACTGTTTTTT	CASSLSGPSRELFF
TRBV10-3	TRBD1	.	TRBJ1-2	TGTGCCATCAGTGAGTCCCGACAGGGAGACGATGGCTACACCTTC	CAISESRQGDDGYTF
TRBV28	TRBD2	once	TRBJ2-1	TGTGCTAGCGGGGGAGCATACAATGAGCAGTTCTTC	CASGGAYNEQFF
TRBV5-4	TRBD2	.	TRBJ2-5	TGTGCCAGCAGCTTGGGTGGGAGGGCCGAAGAGACCCAGTACTTC	CASSLGGRAEETQYF
TRBV28	TRBD1	.	TRBJ1-5	TGTGCCAGCAGTTTCCCCTCCGGACAGGGGCGGAATAGCAATCAGCCCCAGCATTTT	CASSFPSGQGRNSNQPQHF
TRBV28	TRBD2	.	TRBJ2-3	TGTGCCAGCAGCCCCCGGCCCTTCGGGGGGGTCCCGACAGATACGCAGTATTTT	CASSPRPFGGVPTDTQYF
TRBV5-4	.	.	TRBJ2-7	TGTGCCAGCAGCTCCGACAGGACCTACTACGAGCAGTACTTC	CASSSDRTYYEQYF
TRBV7-2	TRBD1	once	TRBJ2-5	TGTGCCAGCAGCCGCGGGGACAGGGGTTTAGAGACCCAGTACTTC	CASSRGDRGLETQYF
TRBV6-5	.	.	TRBJ2-7	TGTGCCAGCACTAGACGGAGCCCCTACGAGCAGTACTTC	CASTRRSPYEQYF
TRBV19	TRBD1	.	TRBJ1-1	TGTGCCAGTAGTATCGGCGACAGGGTCACTGAAGCTTTCTTT	CASSIGDRVTEAFF
TRBV7-2	.	.	TRBJ1-2	TGTGCCAGCAGCTTAGATTCCCAGCGTTATGGCTACACCTTC	CASSLDSQRYGYTF
TRBV9	TRBD1	.	TRBJ2-5	TGTGCCAGCAGCCCCCTGGGGACAGGGGAGACCCAGTACTTC	CASSPLGTGETQYF
TRBV6-6	TRBD2	.	TRBJ2-3	TGTGCCAGCAGACCGAGCCAGCGGGGGGCAGATACGCAGTATTTT	CASRPSQRGADTQYF